The clone carrying this TCR beta chain has a count of ten or more. Its specificity is not known. Germline CDR1 and CDR2: DFQATT and SNEGSKA (reference sequence). Trimming cost V 8 bases and J 3 bases; bases outside gene matches: 11. CDR3 length: 14 amino acids. Samples came from axillary lymph nodes draining the breast cancer. One entry per CDR3 protein, called by TCRdb with MiXCR from the multiplex PCR reads. The sample has tens of thousands of distinct CDR3 sequences, roughly 29% seen once. This entry belongs to a study of breast tumors, draining lymph nodes, adjacent tissues. Study-wide points: The lymph node origin of tumor T cells was framed as consistent with a hypothesis, not demonstrated. Tumor TCR diversity was below lymph nodes but above nontumor tissue.

This receptor was obtained from a female donor with breast cancer. Some clones in this sample may be carry-over from other donors' samples. The chain couples TRBV20-1 to TRBJ2-3, with TRBD2 matching over 7 bases. The sequencing sample was made of axillary lymph node tissue. CDR3 sequence reads: CSPLGRVVTDTQYF. CDR3 DNA sequence: TGCAGTCCACTAGGGAGGGTTGTGACAGATACGCAGTATTTT.